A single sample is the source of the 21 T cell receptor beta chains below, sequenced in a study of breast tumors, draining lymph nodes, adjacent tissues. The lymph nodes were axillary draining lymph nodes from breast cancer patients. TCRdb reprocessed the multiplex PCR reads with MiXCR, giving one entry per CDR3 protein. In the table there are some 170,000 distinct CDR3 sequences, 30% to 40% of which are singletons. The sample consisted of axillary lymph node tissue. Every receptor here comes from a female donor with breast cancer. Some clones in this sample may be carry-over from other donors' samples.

CDR3 nucleotides: TGTGCCAGCAGCGTAGGGGACAGGACCTACGAGCAGTACTTC. Translated, it gives CASSVGDRTYEQYF. V gene TRBV9 combines with J gene TRBJ2-7; 8 bases are a match to TRBD1. The CDR3 totals 14 residues. V dropped 0 bases and J dropped 2; count of bases not matched to a gene: 1. Germline V gene sequence: CDR1 SGDLS, CDR2 YYNGEE.

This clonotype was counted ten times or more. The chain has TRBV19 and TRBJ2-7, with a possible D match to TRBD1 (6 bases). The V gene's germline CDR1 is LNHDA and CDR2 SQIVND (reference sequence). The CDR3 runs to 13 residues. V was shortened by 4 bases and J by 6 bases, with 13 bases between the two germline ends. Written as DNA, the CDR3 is TGTGCCAGTAGTACCAGGGGCAGGGGCGAGCAGTACTTC. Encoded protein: CASSTRGRGEQYF.

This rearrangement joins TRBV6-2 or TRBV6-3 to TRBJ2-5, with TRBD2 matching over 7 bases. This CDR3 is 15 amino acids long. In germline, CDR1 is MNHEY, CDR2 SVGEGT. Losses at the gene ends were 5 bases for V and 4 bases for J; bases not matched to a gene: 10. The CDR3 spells CASSHAGLSSETQYF. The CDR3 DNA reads TGTGCCAGCAGTCACGCGGGACTATCATCAGAGACCCAGTACTTC.

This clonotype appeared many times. CDR3 nucleotides: TGCAGCGTTGGGGGGGTCGGCTATGGCTACACCTTC. It codes for CSVGGVGYGYTF. V and J are TRBV29-1 and TRBJ1-2; possibly TRBD1 for D (5 bases). The germline V and J ends were trimmed by 4 bases and 4 bases, with 10 bases remaining between them. The CDR3 runs 12 residues. Germline CDR1 SQVTM, CDR2 ANQGSEA.

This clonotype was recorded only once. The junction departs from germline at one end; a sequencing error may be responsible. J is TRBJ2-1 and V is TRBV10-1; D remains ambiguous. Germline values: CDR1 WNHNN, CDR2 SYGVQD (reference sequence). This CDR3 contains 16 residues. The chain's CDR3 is CASTIRVLLHDNDQFF. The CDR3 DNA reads TGCGCCAGCACCATACGAGTACTACTTCATGACAATGACCAGTTCTTC.

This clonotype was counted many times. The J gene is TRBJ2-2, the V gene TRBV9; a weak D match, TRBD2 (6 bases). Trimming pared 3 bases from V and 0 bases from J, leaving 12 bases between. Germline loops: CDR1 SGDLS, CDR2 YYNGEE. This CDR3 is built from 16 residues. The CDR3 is CASSGGASTNTGELFF. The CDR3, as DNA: TGTGCCAGCAGCGGCGGGGCTAGCACGAACACCGGGGAGCTGTTTTTT. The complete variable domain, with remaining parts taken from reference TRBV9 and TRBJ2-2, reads DSGVTQTPKHLITATGQRVTLRCSPRSGDLSVYWYQQSLDQGLQFLIQYYNGEERAKGNILERFSAQQFPDLHSELNLSSLELGDSALYFCASSGGASTNTGELFFGEGSRLTVL.

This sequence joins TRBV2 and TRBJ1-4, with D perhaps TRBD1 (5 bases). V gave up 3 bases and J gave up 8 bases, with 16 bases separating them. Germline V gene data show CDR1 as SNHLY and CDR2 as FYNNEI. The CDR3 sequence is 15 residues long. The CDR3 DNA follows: TGTGCCAGCAGTGAGGTGGGGGTTTCGAACGAAAAACTGTTTTTT. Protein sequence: CASSEVGVSNEKLFF.

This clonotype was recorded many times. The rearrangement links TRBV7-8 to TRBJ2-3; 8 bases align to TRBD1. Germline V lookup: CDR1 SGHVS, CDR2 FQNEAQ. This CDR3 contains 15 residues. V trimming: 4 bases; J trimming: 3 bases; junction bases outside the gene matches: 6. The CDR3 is CASSWGTGLTDTQYF. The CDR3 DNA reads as TGTGCCAGCAGCTGGGGGACAGGATTAACAGATACGCAGTATTTT. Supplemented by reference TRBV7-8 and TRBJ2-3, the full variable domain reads GAGVSQSPRYKVAKRGQDVALRCDPISGHVSLFWYQQALGQGPEFLTYFQNEAQLDKSGLPSDRFFAERPEGSVSTLKIQRTQQEDSAVYLCASSWGTGLTDTQYFGPGTRLTVL.

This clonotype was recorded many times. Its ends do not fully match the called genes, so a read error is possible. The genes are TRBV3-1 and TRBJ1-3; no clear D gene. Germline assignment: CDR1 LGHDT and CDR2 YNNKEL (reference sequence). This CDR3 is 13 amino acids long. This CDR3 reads CASSQGTGNTIYF. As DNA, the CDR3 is TGCGCCAGCAGCCAAGGGACTGGAAACACCATATATTTT.

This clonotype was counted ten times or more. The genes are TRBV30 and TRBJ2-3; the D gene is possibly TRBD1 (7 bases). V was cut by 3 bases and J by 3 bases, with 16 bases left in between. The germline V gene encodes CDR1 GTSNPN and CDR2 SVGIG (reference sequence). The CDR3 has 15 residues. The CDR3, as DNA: TGTGCCTGGAGCCCAAACAGGGGACTGACAGATACGCAGTATTTT. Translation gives CAWSPNRGLTDTQYF.

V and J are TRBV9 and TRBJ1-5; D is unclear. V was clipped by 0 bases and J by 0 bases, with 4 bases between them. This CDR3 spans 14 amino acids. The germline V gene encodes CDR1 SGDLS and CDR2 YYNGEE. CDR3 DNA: TGTGCCAGCAGCGTAGACGGTAGCAATCAGCCCCAGCATTTT. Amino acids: CASSVDGSNQPQHF.

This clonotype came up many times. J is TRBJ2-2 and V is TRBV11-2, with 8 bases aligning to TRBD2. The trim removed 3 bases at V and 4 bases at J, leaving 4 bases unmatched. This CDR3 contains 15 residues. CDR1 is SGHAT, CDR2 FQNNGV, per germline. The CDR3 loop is CASSFRGGRTGELFF. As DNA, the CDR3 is TGTGCCAGCAGCTTTCGGGGGGGCCGCACCGGGGAGCTGTTTTTT.

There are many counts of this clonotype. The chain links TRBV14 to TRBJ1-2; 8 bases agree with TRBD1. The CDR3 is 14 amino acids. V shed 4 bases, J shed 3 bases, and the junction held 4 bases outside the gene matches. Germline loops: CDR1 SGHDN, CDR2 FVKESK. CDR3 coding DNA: TGTGCCAGCAGCCGCGGGACAGGTCACTATGGCTACACCTTC. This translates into CASSRGTGHYGYTF.

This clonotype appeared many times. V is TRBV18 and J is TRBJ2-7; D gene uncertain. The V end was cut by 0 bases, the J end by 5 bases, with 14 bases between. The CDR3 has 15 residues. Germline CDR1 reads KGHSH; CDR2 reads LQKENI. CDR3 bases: TGTGCCAGCTCACCACCCAGCGCCCGAAAGGACGAGCAGTACTTC. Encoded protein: CASSPPSARKDEQYF.

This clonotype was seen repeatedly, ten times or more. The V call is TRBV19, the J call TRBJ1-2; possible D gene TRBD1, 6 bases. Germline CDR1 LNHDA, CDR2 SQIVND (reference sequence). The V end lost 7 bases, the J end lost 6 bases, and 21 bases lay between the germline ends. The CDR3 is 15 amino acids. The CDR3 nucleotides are TGTGCCAGTACCGACGGGGGCGCAGGGAAGGATGGCTACACCTTC. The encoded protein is CASTDGGAGKDGYTF.

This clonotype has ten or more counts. The CDR3 nucleotides are TGTGCCAGCAGCGTAGGGGTTAGGACAGGGGCCCTCAATGAGCAGTTCTTC. This codes for CASSVGVRTGALNEQFF. The genes are TRBV9 and TRBJ2-1, with 9 bases lining up with TRBD1. V lost 0 bases to trimming and J lost 6 bases; unmatched junction nucleotides: 10. The CDR3 covers 17 residues. CDR1 is SGDLS, CDR2 YYNGEE, per germline.

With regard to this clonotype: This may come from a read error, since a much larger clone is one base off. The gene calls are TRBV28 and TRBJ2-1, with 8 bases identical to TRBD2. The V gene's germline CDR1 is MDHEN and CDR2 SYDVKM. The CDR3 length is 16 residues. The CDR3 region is CASSYDSGSSYNEQLF. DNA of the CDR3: TGTGCCAGCAGTTACGACAGCGGGAGCTCCTACAATGAGCAGCTCTTC.

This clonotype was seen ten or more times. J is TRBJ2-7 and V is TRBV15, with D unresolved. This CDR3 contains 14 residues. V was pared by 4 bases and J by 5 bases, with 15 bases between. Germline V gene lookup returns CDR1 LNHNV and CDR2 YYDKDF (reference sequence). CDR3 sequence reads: CATSISVGNDEQYF. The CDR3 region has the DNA TGTGCCACCAGCATTTCCGTGGGGAACGACGAGCAGTACTTC.

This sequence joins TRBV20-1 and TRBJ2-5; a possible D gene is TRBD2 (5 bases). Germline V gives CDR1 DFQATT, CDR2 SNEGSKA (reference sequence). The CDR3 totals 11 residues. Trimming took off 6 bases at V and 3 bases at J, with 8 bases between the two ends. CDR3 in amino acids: CSALEEETQYF. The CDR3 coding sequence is TGCAGTGCGTTGGAGGAAGAGACCCAGTACTTC.

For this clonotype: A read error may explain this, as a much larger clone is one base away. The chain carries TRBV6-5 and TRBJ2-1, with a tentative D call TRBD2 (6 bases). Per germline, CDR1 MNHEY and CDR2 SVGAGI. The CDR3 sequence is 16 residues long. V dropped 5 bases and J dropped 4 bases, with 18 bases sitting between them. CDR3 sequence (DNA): TGTGCCAGCAGTACCCCCGGCGGGGACCGATACAATGAGCAGTTCTTC. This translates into CASSTPGGDRYNEQFF.

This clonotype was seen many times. The CDR3 here is CASSLSRSGANVLTF. Written as DNA, the CDR3 is TGTGCCAGCAGCTTAAGCAGGTCTGGGGCCAACGTCCTGACTTTC. This chain uses TRBV7-9 with TRBJ2-6; D unresolved. The V and J ends lost 2 bases and 1 base respectively, with 6 bases between them. CDR1 is SEHNR, CDR2 FQNEAQ, per germline (reference sequence). The CDR3 runs 15 residues.